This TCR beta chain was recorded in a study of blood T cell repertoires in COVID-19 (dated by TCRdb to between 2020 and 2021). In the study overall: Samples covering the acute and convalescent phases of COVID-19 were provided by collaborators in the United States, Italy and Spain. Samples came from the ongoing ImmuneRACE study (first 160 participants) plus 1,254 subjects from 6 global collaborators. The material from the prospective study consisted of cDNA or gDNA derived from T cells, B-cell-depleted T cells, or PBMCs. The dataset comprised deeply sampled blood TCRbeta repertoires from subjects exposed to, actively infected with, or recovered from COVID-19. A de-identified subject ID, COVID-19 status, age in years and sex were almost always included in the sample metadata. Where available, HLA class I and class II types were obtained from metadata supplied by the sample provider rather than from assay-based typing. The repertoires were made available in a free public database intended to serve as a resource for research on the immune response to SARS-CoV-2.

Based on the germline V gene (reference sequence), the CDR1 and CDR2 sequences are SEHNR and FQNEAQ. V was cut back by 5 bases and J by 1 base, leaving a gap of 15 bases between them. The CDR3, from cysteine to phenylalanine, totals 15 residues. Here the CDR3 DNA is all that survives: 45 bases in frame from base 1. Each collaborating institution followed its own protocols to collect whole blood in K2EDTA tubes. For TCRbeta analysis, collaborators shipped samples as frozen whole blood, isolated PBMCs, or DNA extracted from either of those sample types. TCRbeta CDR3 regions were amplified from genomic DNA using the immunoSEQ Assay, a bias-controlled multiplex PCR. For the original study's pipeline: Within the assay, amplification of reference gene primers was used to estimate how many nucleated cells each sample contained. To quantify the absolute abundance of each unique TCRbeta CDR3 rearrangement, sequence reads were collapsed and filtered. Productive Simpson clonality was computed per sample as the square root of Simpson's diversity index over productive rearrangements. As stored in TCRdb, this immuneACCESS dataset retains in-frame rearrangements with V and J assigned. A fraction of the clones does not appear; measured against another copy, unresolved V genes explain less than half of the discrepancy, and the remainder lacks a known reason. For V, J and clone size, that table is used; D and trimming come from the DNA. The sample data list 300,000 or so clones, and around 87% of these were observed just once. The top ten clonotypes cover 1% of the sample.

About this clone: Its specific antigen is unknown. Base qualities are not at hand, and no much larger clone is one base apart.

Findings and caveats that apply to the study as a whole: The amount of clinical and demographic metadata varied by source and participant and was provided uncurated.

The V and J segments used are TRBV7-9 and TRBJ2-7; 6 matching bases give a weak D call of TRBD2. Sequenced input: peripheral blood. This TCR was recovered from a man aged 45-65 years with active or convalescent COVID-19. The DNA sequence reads TGTGCCAGCAGCCCCGGGGTAGCGGAGTCCTACGAGCAGTACTTC. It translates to CASSPGVAESYEQYF. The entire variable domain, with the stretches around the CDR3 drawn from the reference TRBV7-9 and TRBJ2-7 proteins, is DTGVSQNPRHKITKRGQNVTFRCDPISEHNRLYWYRQTLGQGPEFLTYFQNEAQLEKSRLLSDRFSAERPKGSFSTLEIQRTEQGDSAMYLCASSPGVAESYEQYFGPGTRLTVT.